This passage covers 5 T cell receptor beta chains from one sample sequenced in a study of T cell responses to AZD1222 COVID-19 vaccine. The table came from immunoSEQ multiplex PCR; TCRdb's copy has only in-frame clones and leaves some out. This sample lists 150,000 or so clones; its ten largest clones have about 2.2%. Source material: peripheral blood. The receptor set was obtained from an adult in good health.

The J gene is TRBJ2-4, the V gene TRBV10-1, with no clear D. This CDR3 is 17 amino acids long. CDR1 is WNHNN, CDR2 SYGVQD, per germline (reference sequence). Trimming shortened V by 1 base and J by 0 bases, and 13 bases separated the two germline ends. The CDR3 nucleotides read TGCGCCAGCAGTGAGTTGGTGTGGGGAAAAGCCAAAAACATTCAGTACTTC. Translating it yields CASSELVWGKAKNIQYF.

The chain is built from TRBV5-6 and TRBJ2-5; D ambiguous. Trimming removed 4 bases from V and 1 base from J, with 2 bases in between. CDR3 length: 11 amino acids. Germline CDR1 and CDR2: SGHDT and YYEEEE. CDR3 region: CASSVQETQYF. CDR3 nucleotide sequence: TGTGCCAGCAGCGTCCAAGAGACCCAGTACTTC.

This chain's CDR3 is CASSPLRAGGRSEQFF. CDR3 DNA: TGTGCCAGTAGTCCCCTGCGAGCGGGGGGGCGTAGTGAGCAGTTCTTC. The V and J genes are TRBV19 and TRBJ2-1; 10 positions match TRBD2. J gave up 9 bases and V 5 bases, and 13 bases lay outside the gene matches. From germline, CDR1 is LNHDA and CDR2 SQIVND (reference sequence). This CDR3 has 16 residues.

The chain uses TRBV3-1 (or the pseudogene TRBV3-2) and TRBJ2-5, with D unresolved. Trimming cost V 4 bases and J 0 bases, with 9 bases left between them. The germline V gene encodes CDR1 LGHDT and CDR2 YNNKEL (reference sequence). The CDR3 consists of 14 residues. As DNA, the CDR3 is TGTGCCAGCAGCCCACAGTCGTACCAAGAGACCCAGTACTTC. This gives the protein CASSPQSYQETQYF.

The chain uses TRBV7-2 and TRBJ2-7, with 11 bases lining up with TRBD2. Per the germline V gene, CDR1 is SGHTA and CDR2 is FQGNSA. The V and J ends lost 5 bases and 2 bases, in that order; junction bases with no gene match: 11. The CDR3 runs to 17 residues. The CDR3 sequence: CASSLLSPGLAAYEQYF. The CDR3 nucleotides read TGTGCCAGCAGCCTCCTCTCCCCGGGACTAGCGGCCTACGAGCAGTACTTC.